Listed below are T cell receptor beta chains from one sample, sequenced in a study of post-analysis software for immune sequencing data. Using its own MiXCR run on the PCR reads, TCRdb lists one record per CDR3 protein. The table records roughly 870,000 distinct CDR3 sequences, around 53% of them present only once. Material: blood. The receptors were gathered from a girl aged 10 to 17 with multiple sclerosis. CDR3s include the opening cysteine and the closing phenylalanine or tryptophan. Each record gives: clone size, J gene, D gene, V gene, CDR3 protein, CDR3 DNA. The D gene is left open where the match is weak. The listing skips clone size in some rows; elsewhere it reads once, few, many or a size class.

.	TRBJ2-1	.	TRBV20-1	CSATGRAYNEQFF	TGCAGTGCTACCGGCAGGGCCTACAATGAGCAGTTCTTC
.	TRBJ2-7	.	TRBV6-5	CASSYSAGTYEQYF	TGTGCCAGCAGTTACTCGGCGGGGACCTACGAGCAGTACTTC
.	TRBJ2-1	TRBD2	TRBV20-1	CSAGLAGGSNEQFF	TGCAGTGCCGGACTAGCGGGAGGAAGCAATGAGCAGTTCTTC
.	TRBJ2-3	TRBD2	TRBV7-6	CASSLGTSGSKDTQYF	TGTGCCAGCAGCTTAGGGACTAGCGGGAGCAAAGATACGCAGTATTTT
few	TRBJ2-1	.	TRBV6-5	CASSSPTDNEQFF	TGTGCCAGCAGTTCTCCGACCGACAATGAGCAGTTCTTC
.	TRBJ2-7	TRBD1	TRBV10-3	CAISEGRGLYNEQYF	TGTGCCATCAGTGAGGGCAGGGGGCTCTACAATGAGCAGTACTTC
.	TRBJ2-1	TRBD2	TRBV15	CATSSPPWSGGDNEQFF	TGTGCCACCAGCAGCCCTCCTTGGAGCGGGGGGGACAATGAGCAGTTCTTC
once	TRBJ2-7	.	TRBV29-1	CSVEDLCGSYEQYF	TGCAGCGTTGAAGATCTCTGTGGGTCCTACGAGCAGTACTTC
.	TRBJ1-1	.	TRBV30	CAWSVADTEAFF	TGTGCCTGGAGTGTAGCGGACACTGAAGCTTTCTTT
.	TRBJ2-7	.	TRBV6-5	CASSSPSAGTQEQYF	TGTGCCAGCAGTTCCCCCTCCGCAGGGACTCAAGAGCAGTACTTC
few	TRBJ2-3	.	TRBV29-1	CSVERRPSTDTQYF	TGCAGCGTTGAAAGGAGGCCCTCCACAGATACGCAGTATTTT
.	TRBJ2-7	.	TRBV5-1	CASRSGQQLRDEQYF	TGCGCCAGCAGGTCTGGACAGCAACTCAGGGACGAGCAGTACTTC
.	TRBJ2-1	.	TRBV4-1	CASSQRGDLNEQFF	TGCGCCAGCAGCCAGAGGGGGGATCTGAATGAGCAGTTCTTC
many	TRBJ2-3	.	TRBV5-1	CASSLEAATDTQYF	TGCGCCAGCAGCTTGGAGGCAGCCACAGATACGCAGTATTTT
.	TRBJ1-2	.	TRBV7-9	CASSLTAYGYTF	TGTGCCAGCAGCCTCACGGCCTATGGCTACACCTTC
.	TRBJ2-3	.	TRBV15	CATSRADTQYF	TGTGCCACCAGCAGAGCAGATACGCAGTATTTT
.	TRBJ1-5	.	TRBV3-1	CASSQVGGFQPQHF	TGTGCCAGCAGCCAAGTAGGAGGATTTCAGCCCCAGCATTTT
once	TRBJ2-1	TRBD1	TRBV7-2	CASTPLGTGDNEQFF	TGTGCCAGCACTCCACTGGGGACAGGAGACAATGAGCAGTTCTTC
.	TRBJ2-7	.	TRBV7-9	CASSFIGVLGYEQYF	TGTGCCAGCAGCTTCATTGGGGTCTTGGGGTACGAGCAGTACTTC
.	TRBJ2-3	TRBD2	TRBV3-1	CASSTVAGANPDTQYF	TGTGCCAGCAGCACTGTAGCGGGAGCTAATCCAGATACGCAGTATTTT
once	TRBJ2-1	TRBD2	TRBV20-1	CSARNWRERHEQFF	TGCAGTGCTAGGAATTGGCGGGAGAGGCATGAGCAGTTCTTC
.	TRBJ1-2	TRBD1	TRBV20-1	CSARQSSTGNWGGYTF	TGCAGTGCTAGACAGAGTTCGACAGGGAACTGGGGTGGCTACACCTTC
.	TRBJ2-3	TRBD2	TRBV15	CATSRELAGGTDTQYF	TGTGCCACCAGCAGAGAGCTAGCGGGGGGCACAGATACGCAGTATTTT
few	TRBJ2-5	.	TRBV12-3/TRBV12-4	CASKAEPREETQYF	TGTGCCAGCAAGGCGGAACCAAGGGAAGAGACCCAGTACTTC
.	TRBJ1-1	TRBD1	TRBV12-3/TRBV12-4	CASIISGQGRGTEAFF	TGTGCCAGCATTATATCGGGACAGGGACGAGGGACTGAAGCTTTCTTT
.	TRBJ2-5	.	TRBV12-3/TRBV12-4	CASGQRVEGTGNQETQYF	TGTGCCAGCGGCCAGCGTGTGGAGGGCACAGGGAACCAAGAGACCCAGTACTTC
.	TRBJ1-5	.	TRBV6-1	CASRETDYSNQPQHF	TGTGCCAGCAGGGAAACAGATTATAGCAATCAGCCCCAGCATTTT
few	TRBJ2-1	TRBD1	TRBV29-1	CSVRYGQGAGNEQFF	TGCAGCGTTCGCTATGGACAGGGGGCAGGCAATGAGCAGTTCTTC
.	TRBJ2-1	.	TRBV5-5	CASSLVWGLNEQFF	TGTGCCAGCAGCTTGGTTTGGGGGCTCAATGAGCAGTTCTTC
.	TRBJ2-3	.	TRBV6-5	CASSYEVGSTDTQYF	TGTGCCAGCAGTTACGAGGTGGGAAGCACAGATACGCAGTATTTT
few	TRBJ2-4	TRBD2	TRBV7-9	CASKIAGAENIQYF	TGTGCCAGCAAAATAGCGGGAGCAGAAAACATTCAGTACTTC
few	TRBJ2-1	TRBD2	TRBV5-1	CASSPLRPTSGADNEQFF	TGCGCCAGCAGCCCGCTCCGCCCAACTAGCGGAGCCGACAATGAGCAGTTCTTC
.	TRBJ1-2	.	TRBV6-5	CASSAWTDGYGYIF	TGTGCCAGCAGTGCTTGGACCGACGGCTATGGCTACATCTTC